These 20 T cell receptor beta chains share one sample of origin, sequenced in a study of shared clonotypes between healthy human individuals. Assay used: immunoSEQ multiplex PCR; TCRdb lists only in-frame clones, some missing. Of roughly 1,000,000 clones listed, 75% to 85% are singletons. Sequences were obtained from memory CD4+ T cells from PBMCs. Subset: CD45RA-negative fraction. The origin of the receptors is a man between 18 and 29 years old in good health. Some clones in this sample may be carry-over from other donors' samples.

V and J are TRBV6-1 and TRBJ1-2; TRBD1 matches at 8 bases. The CDR3 has 13 amino acids. V lost 7 bases, J lost 8 bases, and 9 bases stayed unmatched. Looked up from germline, CDR1 is MNHNS and CDR2 is SASEGT. CDR3 residues: CASTSDREGGYTF. CDR3 bases: TGTGCCAGCACCTCGGACAGGGAGGGAGGCTACACCTTC.

This clone came up a few times. The gene calls are TRBV6-6 and TRBJ2-7, with D possibly TRBD1 on 6 matching bases. This CDR3 is built from 15 residues. V lost 3 bases to trimming and J lost 2 bases, with 14 bases between them. Germline CDR1 MNHNY, CDR2 SVGAGI (reference sequence). CDR3 sequence: CASSYSGTSTYEQYF. CDR3 nucleotide sequence: TGTGCCAGCAGTTATTCCGGGACATCTACCTACGAGCAGTACTTC.

The rearrangement joins TRBV4-1 to TRBJ2-4; no reliable D call. The CDR3 has 15 residues. Trimming stripped 4 bases from V and 0 bases from J, with 10 bases between. Germline CDR1 reads MGHRA; CDR2 reads YSYEKL. CDR3 loop: CASSPPPGAKNIQYF. The DNA of the CDR3 is TGCGCCAGCAGCCCCCCTCCGGGAGCCAAAAACATTCAGTACTTC.

The CDR3 loop is CASSPPHRQAGLTEAFF. CDR3 coding DNA: TGTGCCAGCTCACCACCGCATAGGCAGGCAGGTTTAACTGAAGCTTTCTTT. The chain couples TRBV18 to TRBJ1-1; D is unclear. CDR1 and CDR2 from the germline V gene are KGHSH and LQKENI. CDR3 length: 17 amino acids. V was shortened by 0 bases and J by 5 bases, with 19 bases between the two germline ends.

In regard to this clone: This sample includes further DNA sequences coding for the same CDR3. The gene calls are TRBV5-1 and TRBJ2-3, with D tentatively TRBD1 or TRBD2 (5 bases each). Trimming cost V 5 bases and J 3 bases, with 10 bases left between them. The CDR3 length is 13 residues. Germline V lookup: CDR1 SGHRS, CDR2 YFSETQ. In nucleotides, the CDR3 is TGCGCCAGCAGGGCCGGGGCAACAGATACGCAGTATTTT. Its protein is CASRAGATDTQYF.

The chain recombines TRBV30 with TRBJ1-5; D is perhaps TRBD1 (6 bases). V was pared by 2 bases and J by 1 base, with 9 bases between. The CDR3 length is 14 residues. CDR1 and CDR2 (germline): GTSNPN, SVGIG (reference sequence). In DNA, the CDR3 is TGTGCCTGGAGTAAAGGACAGAGCAATCAGCCCCAGCATTTT. Translating gives CAWSKGQSNQPQHF.

In the case of this clone: This likely came from a read error, as a far larger clone is one base away. The chain carries TRBV30 and TRBJ2-3; tentative D call: TRBD1 (5 bases). V lost 6 bases, J lost 3 bases, and 13 bases lay in between. In germline, CDR1 is GTSNPN, CDR2 SVGIG (reference sequence). There are 13 residues in the CDR3. The CDR3: CACSRARTDTQYF. DNA of the CDR3: TGTGCCTGCAGCAGGGCTCGTACAGATACGCAGTATTTT.

The V and J genes are TRBV12-5 and TRBJ2-3; tentatively, D is TRBD2 (6 bases). Deletions cut 0 bases from V and 2 bases from J, with 15 bases between. This CDR3 has 17 amino acids. CDR1 and CDR2 (germline): LGHNT, FRNRAP. For the CDR3, the DNA is TGTGCTAGTGGTTTGGTATTGGGCGGGAAGGTCACAGATACGCAGTATTTT. This codes for CASGLVLGGKVTDTQYF.

The V and J genes are TRBV4-1 and TRBJ2-5, with a possible D match to TRBD1 (5 bases). The V gene lost 1 base and the J gene lost 5 bases, with 14 bases spanning the gap. The V gene's germline CDR1 is MGHRA and CDR2 YSYEKL. This CDR3 has 15 amino acids. Here the CDR3 reads CASSQVEQAYETQYF. The CDR3 DNA sequence: TGCGCCAGCAGCCAAGTTGAACAGGCGTACGAGACCCAGTACTTC.

The chain combines TRBV11-2 with TRBJ2-7; a possible D gene is TRBD2 (6 bases). Looked up from germline, CDR1 is SGHAT and CDR2 is FQNNGV. CDR3 length: 13 residues. Trimming pared 5 bases from V and 2 bases from J, leaving 10 bases between. The CDR3 bases are TGTGCCAGCAGCCCCCGACTAGCCTACGAGCAGTACTTC. Translating gives CASSPRLAYEQYF.

A note on this clone: Other DNA sequences from this sample encode an identical CDR3 as well. The rearrangement uses TRBV18 and TRBJ2-3, with TRBD2 as a possible D gene (6 bases). Between the trimmed V and J ends, which lost 3 bases and 0 bases, there was a span of 10 bases. This CDR3 has 15 residues. The germline V gene has CDR1 KGHSH and CDR2 LQKENI. CDR3 DNA: TGTGCCAGCTCACCGCCGGGACTGAGCACAGATACGCAGTATTTT. This gives the protein CASSPPGLSTDTQYF.

The chain uses TRBV30 and TRBJ1-4, with 7 bases identical to TRBD1. From germline, CDR1 is GTSNPN and CDR2 SVGIG (reference sequence). V dropped 8 bases and J dropped 5; count of bases not matched to a gene: 5. The CDR3 is 12 amino acids. The CDR3 DNA reads as TGTGCCCAGGGACAGCAAAATGAAAAACTGTTTTTT. Translation gives CAQGQQNEKLFF.

J is TRBJ2-1 and V is TRBV7-8; 11 nucleotides match TRBD2. This CDR3 contains 15 residues. Losses at the gene ends were 4 bases for V and 2 bases for J; bases not matched to a gene: 1. Per germline, CDR1 SGHVS and CDR2 FQNEAQ. CDR3 sequence: CASSSTSGAYNEQFF. The DNA for the CDR3 is TGTGCCAGCAGCTCGACTAGCGGGGCCTACAATGAGCAGTTCTTC.

The chain links TRBV27 to TRBJ2-3; TRBD2 might be the D (6 bases). Per germline, CDR1 MNHEY and CDR2 SMNVEV (reference sequence). This CDR3 has 15 residues. V shed 5 bases and J shed 8 bases, with 20 bases lying between them. The CDR3 reads CASSPTNLGSGTQYF. The CDR3, as DNA: TGTGCCAGCAGTCCTACTAACCTCGGGAGCGGTACGCAGTATTTT.

As regards this clone: This CDR3 is also generated by other DNA sequences in the sample. This chain joins TRBV4-1 and TRBJ1-3, with TRBD1 as a possible D gene (6 bases). With 5 bases removed from V and 0 bases from J, the gap between germline ends came to 11 bases. The germline V gene encodes CDR1 MGHRA and CDR2 YSYEKL. The CDR3 totals 15 residues. CDR3 sequence reads: CASSRQDHSGNTIYF. The CDR3 nucleotides read TGCGCCAGCAGCAGACAGGACCACTCTGGAAACACCATATATTTT.

CDR3 amino acids: CASTFGGTLSYEQYF. CDR3 nucleotides: TGTGCCAGCACGTTTGGCGGGACCTTATCCTACGAGCAGTACTTC. The gene calls are TRBV28 and TRBJ2-7; a weak D match, TRBD2 (6 bases). The CDR3 covers 15 residues. The germline V gene has CDR1 MDHEN and CDR2 SYDVKM. The V end was cut by 7 bases, the J end by 1 base, with 17 bases between.

V is TRBV25-1 and J is TRBJ1-2; 10 nucleotides agree with TRBD1. CDR3 length: 15 amino acids. Germline loops: CDR1 MGHDK, CDR2 SYGVNS. J was trimmed by 3 bases and V by 2 bases; bases with no gene match: 3. CDR3 region: CASSETTGGYYGYTF. DNA of the CDR3: TGTGCCAGCAGTGAAACGACAGGGGGCTACTATGGCTACACCTTC.

The chain couples TRBV7-2 to TRBJ2-1, with 10 bases lining up with TRBD2. V gave up 4 bases and J gave up 8 bases; unmatched junction bases: 8. From germline, CDR1 is SGHTA and CDR2 FQGNSA. The CDR3 runs 15 residues. The CDR3 loop reads CASSWDSGGWDEQFF. The CDR3, as DNA: TGTGCCAGCAGCTGGGATAGCGGGGGGTGGGATGAGCAGTTCTTC. Together with reference TRBV7-2 and TRBJ2-1, the CDR3 gives the full variable domain: GAGVSQSPSNKVTEKGKDVELRCDPISGHTALYWYRQSLGQGLEFLIYFQGNSAPDKSGLPSDRFSAERTGGSVSTLTIQRTQQEDSAVYLCASSWDSGGWDEQFFGPGTRLTVL.

This clone was observed a handful of times. The chain couples TRBV4-1 to TRBJ1-4; D call uncertain. This CDR3 region has 12 residues. V shed 4 bases and J shed 8 bases, with 8 bases lying between them. Looked up from germline, CDR1 is MGHRA and CDR2 is YSYEKL. The DNA for the CDR3 is TGCGCCAGCAGCCGCGCTAGGGAAAAACTGTTTTTT. It yields the protein CASSRAREKLFF.

The genes are TRBV5-4 and TRBJ2-2, with D perhaps matching TRBD1 or TRBD2 (5 bases each). The CDR3 loop spans 15 amino acids. Germline CDR1 and CDR2: SGHNT and YYREEE (reference sequence). The ends were cut back, 1 base at V and 6 bases at J, with 13 bases in the middle. The CDR3 sequence is CASSLYGTRAGELFF. The CDR3, as DNA: TGTGCCAGCAGCTTGTATGGGACCCGCGCCGGGGAGCTGTTTTTT.